This TCR beta chain was found in a study of T cells after yellow fever vaccination. Whole-study findings and limits: High-abundance clonotypes from the bulk population could contaminate FACS-sorted repertoires.

As regards this clonotype: Antigen unknown.

5'RACE template switching generated TCR cDNA, adding a universal primer site and UMIs. In TCRdb, the 5' RACE reads were re-called with MiXCR into one record per CDR3 protein. The sample contains about 550,000 distinct CDR3 sequences, 15% to 20% of which appear only once. V lost 5 bases, J lost 9 bases, and 11 bases lay in between. Germline V gene sequence: CDR1 SGHTA, CDR2 FQGNSA. The CDR3 covers 11 residues. V gene TRBV7-2 combines with J gene TRBJ2-7; D is ambiguous. This clonotype originated in a man aged 30 to 45 who received the YFV17D yellow fever vaccine. Sequencing used PBMCs, obtained 15 days after the yellow fever booster vaccination. CDR3 coding DNA: TGTGCCAGCAGCCCTGGTTTCGGGCAGTACTTC. Amino acid sequence: CASSPGFGQYF.